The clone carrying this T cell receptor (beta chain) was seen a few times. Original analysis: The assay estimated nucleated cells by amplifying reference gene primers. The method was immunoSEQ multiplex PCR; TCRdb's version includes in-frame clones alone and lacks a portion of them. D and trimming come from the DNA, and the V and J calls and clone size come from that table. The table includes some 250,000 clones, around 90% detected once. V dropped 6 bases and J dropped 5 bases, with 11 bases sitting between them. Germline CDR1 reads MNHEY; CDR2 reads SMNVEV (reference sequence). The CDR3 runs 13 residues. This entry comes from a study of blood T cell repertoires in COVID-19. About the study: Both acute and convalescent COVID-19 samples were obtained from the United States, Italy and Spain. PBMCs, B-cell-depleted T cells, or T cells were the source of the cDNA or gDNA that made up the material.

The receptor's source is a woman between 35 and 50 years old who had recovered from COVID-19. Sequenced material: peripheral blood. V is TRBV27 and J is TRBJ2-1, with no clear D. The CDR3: CASRTSVNNEQFF. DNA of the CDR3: TGTGCCAGCAGAACAAGCGTGAACAATGAGCAGTTCTTC.